Detailed here is one T cell receptor beta chain. RNA transcripts provided the source from which TCR beta CDR3 regions were amplified. RT-PCR in the first round (using the HTBI primer set) targeted the TCR CDR3. A single record per CDR3 protein comes from TCRdb applying MiXCR to the multiplex PCR reads. The data hold about 380,000 distinct CDR3 sequences, with 18% observed a single time. The record originates from a study of T cells in Graves' hyperthyroidism and ophthalmopathy. Trimming removed 7 bases at V and 5 bases at J, with 15 bases between. CDR3 length: 13 amino acids. From germline, CDR1 is DFQATT and CDR2 SNEGSKA (reference sequence).

The source material was blood. J is TRBJ2-1 and V is TRBV20-1; D assignment may be TRBD1 or TRBD2 (5 bases each). The clonotype originates from a man aged 18 to 30 with Graves' ophthalmopathy. CDR3 nucleotides: TGCAGTGAAATAGGGACGGTAAACAATGAGCAGTTCTTC. Protein sequence: CSEIGTVNNEQFF.